This T cell receptor (beta chain) is from a study of identical twins. General study points: Beta clonotypes that were abundant in cord blood contained fewer insertions, a pattern absent from memory repertoires.

This CDR3 has 14 residues. In germline, CDR1 is MNHEY, CDR2 SVGEGT. V shed 6 bases and J shed 1 base, with 10 bases lying between them. TCRdb analysed the 5' RACE reads with MiXCR anew, one entry per CDR3 protein. The sample shows 600,000 to 700,000 distinct CDR3 sequences, roughly 20% of them seen only once. This clonotype was counted a few times. The antigen remains undetermined. The same data also went into a second study, on T cells expressing NK-cell markers.

The receptor's source is a woman between 18 and 30 years old in good health. Source material: PBMCs. The chain carries TRBV6-2 or TRBV6-3 and TRBJ1-5; D is ambiguous. The CDR3 DNA is TGTGCCAGCAGCGACCCTGGGAGCAATCAGCCCCAGCATTTT. Protein: CASSDPGSNQPQHF.